What follows describes a single T cell receptor beta chain. It lacks a known antigen. One base away there is no much larger clone; base qualities are not given. The treatment or condition tag for this specimen amounts to: live attenuated yellow fever vaccine strain. At every blood-draw timepoint, two biological replicates of bulk PBMCs were collected. PBMCs were isolated from peripheral blood using a standard Ficoll-Paque protocol. TriZol was used to extract RNA from bulk PBMCs, from CD4 and CD8 fractions, and from dextramer-positive and dextramer-negative fractions. Synthesis of TCR cDNA relied on 5'RACE template switching, a step that introduced a universal primer site along with unique molecular identifiers. Priming for cDNA synthesis came from both the TCR alpha and TCR beta constant segments. Libraries were amplified in two PCR steps, with sample barcodes and sequencing adapters added in the second step. Libraries were sequenced on Illumina HiSeq 2500 (2x100 bp) or NovaSeq (2x150 bp). In the original analysis: Demultiplexing of reads and collapsing into UMI consensus sequences were performed with MIGEC, and V(D)J alignment was carried out with MiXCR. Vaccine-responding clonotypes were identified with edgeR using replicate PBMC samples, with FDR below 0.01 and a log2 fold change above 5 up to day 15 being required. Each bulk clonotype received a CD4 or CD8 identity based on whether the sequenced CD4 or CD8 repertoire contained that clonotype at higher abundance. The public reads were run again by TCRdb, first through fastp at Q25 and then through MiXCR, and only productive beta chains were kept. Entries that share a CDR3 protein sequence are merged under the most common genes and DNA. The V and J calls follow TCRdb's processing rather than the paper's. The sample records hundreds of thousands of distinct CDR3 sequences, over 9% of which are singletons. Of the sample, about 15% falls within the top ten clones.

The CDR1 and CDR2 encoded by the germline V gene are SGDLS and YYNGEE. V and J are trimmed by 4 bases and 2 bases, and the gene matches miss 19 bases of the junction. The CDR3, cysteine through phenylalanine, is 20 amino acids long. Solely the CDR3 DNA is kept, with 60 bases framed from the first base. The data are from a study of T cells after yellow fever vaccination (dated 2019 in TCRdb). General notes on the study: The SMART-Seq v4 Ultra Low Input RNA kit was used to prepare libraries from fractions with low cell numbers. To follow T-cell clones before and after both primary and booster YFV17D yellow fever vaccination, bulk TCR alpha and beta repertoires underwent longitudinal sequencing. The cohort comprised two healthy male donors, one aged 18 to 29 and one aged 30 to 39 years. Blood was collected at multiple timepoints before and after primary and secondary immunization, and bulk PBMC replicates and cell subsets were isolated.

Overall study outcomes, separate from this receptor: A small share of clonotypes was detected in both CD4 and CD8 compartments, with the overlap likely arising from convergent recombination. FACS-sorted repertoires could contain abundant contaminating clonotypes from the bulk population, so computational filtering was required. Only two donors were included in the study, so the extent to which the findings can be generalized is limited. The secondary T-cell response was weaker than the primary response but faster, peaking on day 5 instead of day 15. Most clones expanded after primary vaccination were re-detected after the booster (just under 97% of CD4 and 88% of CD8), suggesting broad memory maintenance.

The clonotype comes from a man younger than 45 who received the YFV17D yellow fever vaccine. Rearrangement joined TRBV9 to TRBJ2-5, with 11 middle bases fitting TRBD1. Sample: PBMCs, taken on the day of the yellow fever booster vaccination. The CDR3 region: CASSSASDRGRFRPQETQYF. In nucleotide form, the sequence is TGTGCCAGCAGCTCCGCCTCGGACAGGGGGCGATTCCGGCCACAAGAGACCCAGTACTTC.